The next 27 T cell receptor beta chains were all read from a single sample in a study of blood T cell repertoires in COVID-19 (TCRdb year 2020). The method was the immunoSEQ multiplex PCR assay. TCRdb's version of the immuneACCESS table is confined to in-frame rearrangements and falls short of the full clone set. An unresolved V gene accounts for under half of the shortfall where checked; the remainder is of unknown origin. Across this sample there are 250,000 to 350,000 clones, with 80% to 85% seen only once. Of the sample, approximately 15% falls within the top ten clones. What was sequenced was peripheral blood. The source of these receptors is a person between 65 and 80 years old with COVID-19, enrolled during active disease.

J is TRBJ2-1 and V is TRBV5-4, with a possible D match to TRBD2 (6 bases). The V end was cut by 4 bases, the J end by 12 bases, with 11 bases between. This CDR3 spans 11 amino acids. Germline V gives CDR1 SGHNT, CDR2 YYREEE (reference sequence). The CDR3 spells CASSPGTAQFF. DNA for the CDR3: TGTGCCAGCAGCCCCGGGACTGCGCAGTTCTTC.

The chain uses TRBV28 and TRBJ1-2, with a weak D call TRBD1 (5 bases). V lost 3 bases and J lost 8, with 13 bases in between. Germline loops: CDR1 MDHEN, CDR2 SYDVKM. The CDR3 totals 13 residues. The CDR3 nucleotides read TGTGCCAGCAGTTTCGCTGAAGGGGTAGGCTACACCTTC. Protein: CASSFAEGVGYTF.

CDR3 in amino acids: CASSRQGGGYGYTF. The CDR3, as DNA: TGTGCCAGCAGCCGACAGGGCGGGGGGTATGGCTACACCTTC. J is TRBJ1-2 and V is TRBV28; 7 bases map to TRBD1. Germline CDR1 reads MDHEN; CDR2 reads SYDVKM. The CDR3 loop spans 14 amino acids. With V trimmed by 6 bases and J by 5 bases, 9 bases remained unmatched.

The chain has TRBV13 and TRBJ2-2, with a possible D match to TRBD2 (7 bases). There are 16 residues in the CDR3. V dropped 3 bases and J dropped 1 base, with 12 bases sitting between them. The germline V gene has CDR1 PRHDT and CDR2 FYEKMQ (reference sequence). This chain's CDR3 is CASSFSGGRNTGELFF. The CDR3 nucleotides read TGTGCCAGCAGCTTCTCGGGGGGCAGGAACACCGGGGAGCTGTTTTTT.

V usage is TRBV6-2 or TRBV6-3 and J usage is TRBJ1-5, with TRBD1 as a possible D gene (5 bases). The germline V gene has CDR1 MNHEY and CDR2 SVGEGT. This CDR3 contains 16 residues. V shed 1 base and J shed 4 bases, with 14 bases lying between them. CDR3 region: CASSYYQGGRNQPQHF. DNA for the CDR3: TGTGCCAGCAGTTACTACCAGGGAGGTCGAAATCAGCCCCAGCATTTT.

The count of this clone is one. The CDR3 DNA is TGTGCCAGCAGCCTACTGGGACAGGGGGCACCTGCTGGGGCCAACGTCCTGACTTTC. This codes for CASSLLGQGAPAGANVLTF. V usage is TRBV3-1 (or the pseudogene TRBV3-2) and J usage is TRBJ2-6; TRBD1 matches at 12 bases. CDR1 is LGHDT and CDR2 is YNNKEL in the germline V gene (reference sequence). CDR3 length: 19 amino acids. V lost 4 bases to trimming and J lost 2 bases; unmatched junction nucleotides: 9.

V usage is TRBV19 and J usage is TRBJ2-7, with TRBD1 matching over 9 bases. The germline V gene encodes CDR1 LNHDA and CDR2 SQIVND (reference sequence). The CDR3 contains 14 residues. Trimming at V came to 6 bases and at J to 6 bases, leaving 9 bases not matched to a gene. CDR3 amino acids: CASRSGTGFTEQYF. Written as DNA, the CDR3 is TGTGCCAGTAGGTCCGGGACAGGGTTCACCGAGCAGTACTTC.

The genes are TRBV19 and TRBJ1-3, with D perhaps matching TRBD1 (5 bases). Per germline, CDR1 LNHDA and CDR2 SQIVND (reference sequence). V gave up 7 bases and J gave up 4 bases, with 20 bases separating them. This CDR3 has 16 residues. DNA of the CDR3: TGTGCCAGTAACGTTCGCAGGGAAGTAGGAGGAAACACCATATATTTT. Protein product: CASNVRREVGGNTIYF. The full variable domain, rest sourced from reference TRBV19 and TRBJ1-3, is DGGITQSPKYLFRKEGQNVTLSCEQNLNHDAMYWYRQDPGQGLRLIYYSQIVNDFQKGDIAEGYSVSREKKESFPLTVTSAQKNPTAFYLCASNVRREVGGNTIYFGEGSWLTVV.

The chain has TRBV5-1 and TRBJ2-5; D is possibly TRBD1 (6 bases). CDR3 length: 14 residues. The V and J ends lost 5 bases and 0 bases respectively, with 11 bases between them. Germline V CDR1 and CDR2: SGHRS, YFSETQ. The CDR3 region has the DNA TGCGCCAGCAGTCGAACAGGGAACCAAGAGACCCAGTACTTC. It encodes CASSRTGNQETQYF.

The J gene is TRBJ2-5, the V gene TRBV29-1, with 12 nucleotides matching TRBD1. This CDR3 comprises 14 residues. Germline V lookup: CDR1 SQVTM, CDR2 ANQGSEA. The junction had 9 bases not matched to a gene; V was cut back by 6 bases and J by 7 bases. CDR3 sequence reads: CSVAGTGGAGTQYF. The CDR3 bases are TGCAGCGTAGCCGGGACAGGGGGCGCAGGGACCCAGTACTTC.

V gene TRBV19 combines with J gene TRBJ2-4, with TRBD2 matching over 8 bases. Germline CDR1 and CDR2: LNHDA and SQIVND (reference sequence). J lost 0 bases, V lost 2 bases, and 12 bases had no gene match. There are 19 residues in the CDR3. The CDR3 spells CASSISWGRLAGAKNIQYF. In DNA form, the CDR3 reads TGTGCCAGTAGTATAAGTTGGGGGCGGCTAGCGGGAGCCAAAAACATTCAGTACTTC.

The chain uses TRBV9 and TRBJ2-7, with D possibly matching TRBD1 (6 bases). Germline CDR1 is SGDLS and CDR2 is YYNGEE. V lost 1 base and J 10 bases, leaving 9 bases between the germline ends. There are 11 residues in the CDR3. CDR3 sequence: CASSVTGHQYF. The CDR3 DNA sequence: TGTGCCAGCAGCGTAACGGGACACCAGTACTTC.

This rearrangement joins TRBV6-2 or TRBV6-3 to TRBJ1-1; D is uncertain. This CDR3 region has 13 residues. The germline gives CDR1 MNHEY, CDR2 SVGEGT. Trimming removed 2 bases from V and 11 bases from J, with 15 bases in between. The chain's CDR3 is CASSYDPARPAFF. CDR3 nucleotides: TGTGCCAGCAGTTACGACCCCGCCAGGCCCGCTTTCTTT.

The V gene is TRBV10-3, the J gene TRBJ2-2, with TRBD2 matching over 9 bases. The CDR3 covers 16 residues. Germline loops: CDR1 ENHRY, CDR2 SYGVKD. Germline trimming cut 11 bases from V and 0 bases from J; bases unmatched to any gene: 10. The CDR3, as DNA: TGTGCCTCCGCGGGGGGGCTTTCAACGAACACCGGGGAGCTGTTTTTT. This gives the protein CASAGGLSTNTGELFF.

The genes are TRBV19 and TRBJ2-3; 12 bases are shared with TRBD1. The trim removed 6 bases at V and 6 bases at J, leaving 7 bases unmatched. The CDR3 is 15 amino acids. Germline V gene lookup returns CDR1 LNHDA and CDR2 SQIVND (reference sequence). CDR3: CASSEAGQGADTQYF. The CDR3 DNA sequence: TGTGCCAGTAGCGAAGCGGGACAGGGGGCCGATACGCAGTATTTT.

The V call is TRBV28, the J call TRBJ2-7, with 11 bases fitting TRBD2. J gave up 0 bases and V 4 bases, and 14 bases lay outside the gene matches. The CDR3 sequence is 19 residues long. From germline, CDR1 is MDHEN and CDR2 SYDVKM. The CDR3 loop is CASSSPPTSGKPSSYEQYF. The CDR3 DNA reads as TGTGCCAGCAGTTCCCCACCGACTAGCGGGAAGCCCAGCTCCTACGAGCAGTACTTC.

V and J are TRBV6-2 or TRBV6-3 and TRBJ1-5; TRBD1 matches at 8 bases. Germline V CDR1 and CDR2: MNHEY, SVGEGT. This CDR3 region has 15 residues. V lost 6 bases, J lost 2 bases, and 6 bases stayed unmatched. The CDR3 DNA is TGTGCCAGCAGCCGACAGGGGATCGGCAATCAGCCCCAGCATTTT. This codes for CASSRQGIGNQPQHF.

The chain employs TRBV11-3 and TRBJ1-1; TRBD1 might be the D (6 bases). Per the germline V gene, CDR1 is SGHNT and CDR2 is YENEEA. Trimming shortened V by 5 bases and J by 0 bases, and 7 bases separated the two germline ends. CDR3 length equals 13 residues. Here the CDR3 reads CASSRTVNTEAFF. CDR3 sequence (DNA): TGTGCCAGCAGCCGGACAGTGAACACTGAAGCTTTCTTT.

This clone turned up a few times. This sequence joins TRBV27 and TRBJ2-7; tentatively, D is TRBD2 (6 bases). V dropped 3 bases and J dropped 1 base, with 28 bases sitting between them. The CDR3 contains 20 residues. The germline CDR1 and CDR2 sequences are MNHEY and SMNVEV (reference sequence). The CDR3 protein is CASSLFGDQPGLAISYEQYF. CDR3 coding DNA: TGTGCCAGCAGTTTGTTCGGGGACCAACCGGGACTGGCGATTTCCTACGAGCAGTACTTC.

The chain links TRBV27 to TRBJ2-2; no clear D gene. Germline assignment: CDR1 MNHEY and CDR2 SMNVEV (reference sequence). CDR3 length equals 16 residues. V lost 7 bases, J lost 0 bases, and 15 bases lay in between. Here the CDR3 reads CASTSRVRSNTGELFF. The CDR3, as DNA: TGTGCCAGCACCTCACGAGTGAGATCGAACACCGGGGAGCTGTTTTTT.

The chain uses TRBV4-2 and TRBJ2-7, with TRBD1 identical over 7 bases. V dropped 0 bases and J dropped 6; count of bases not matched to a gene: 5. Germline CDR1 is LGHNA and CDR2 is YNFKEQ. The CDR3 is 14 amino acids. This chain's CDR3 is CASSQEDRFTEQYF. The CDR3 DNA sequence: TGTGCCAGCAGCCAAGAGGACAGGTTTACCGAGCAGTACTTC.

This sequence joins TRBV4-1 and TRBJ1-1, with 7 bases matching TRBD1. The germline V gene encodes CDR1 MGHRA and CDR2 YSYEKL. The CDR3 sequence is 12 residues long. Germline trimming cut 2 bases from V and 7 bases from J; bases unmatched to any gene: 1. CDR3 residues: CASSQRTGEAFF. The CDR3 DNA is TGCGCCAGCAGCCAACGGACAGGTGAAGCTTTCTTT.

This chain joins TRBV7-2 and TRBJ2-6, with D possibly being TRBD1 (6 bases). This CDR3 is 19 amino acids long. V gave up 6 bases and J gave up 0 bases, with 21 bases separating them. CDR1 is SGHTA and CDR2 is FQGNSA in the germline V gene. CDR3 in amino acids: CASSRQVGSKGSGANVLTF. CDR3 in DNA: TGTGCCAGCAGTCGACAGGTGGGGAGCAAGGGCTCTGGGGCCAACGTCCTGACTTTC.

The chain has TRBV6-2 or TRBV6-3 and TRBJ2-3; 12 nucleotides agree with TRBD2. CDR3 length equals 16 residues. CDR1 and CDR2 from the germline V gene are MNHEY and SVGEGT. J was trimmed by 6 bases and V by 5 bases; bases with no gene match: 9. The CDR3 nucleotides are TGTGCCAGCAGTCACCCGACTAGCGGGAGTTTGGATACGCAGTATTTT. Translating it yields CASSHPTSGSLDTQYF.

The rearrangement joins TRBV6-6 to TRBJ1-5; D may be TRBD1 (5 bases). Per germline, CDR1 MNHNY and CDR2 SVGAGI (reference sequence). This CDR3 contains 15 residues. Between the trimmed V and J ends, which lost 6 bases and 1 base, there was a span of 13 bases. Here the CDR3 reads CASRTDSLSNQPQHF. In DNA, the CDR3 is TGTGCCAGCAGGACTGACAGCTTGAGCAATCAGCCCCAGCATTTT.

The chain recombines TRBV19 with TRBJ1-5; TRBD1 aligns across 9 bases. CDR3 length equals 13 residues. In germline, CDR1 is LNHDA, CDR2 SQIVND (reference sequence). The trim removed 10 bases at V and 4 bases at J, leaving 5 bases unmatched. The CDR3 loop is CAISDRGNQPQHF. DNA of the CDR3: TGTGCCATCTCGGACAGGGGTAATCAGCCCCAGCATTTT.

The chain joins TRBV10-3 to TRBJ2-5; 14 nucleotides agree with TRBD2. The CDR3 is made up of 18 amino acids. From germline, CDR1 is ENHRY and CDR2 SYGVKD. The V gene end was trimmed by 4 bases and the J gene end by 1 base; junction bases not matched to a gene: 8. The CDR3 is CAISATSGGAIVQETQYF. In DNA, the CDR3 is TGTGCCATCAGTGCGACTAGCGGGGGGGCCATAGTCCAAGAGACCCAGTACTTC.